The 18 T cell receptor beta chains below come from one sample, sequenced in a study of T cell changes during pregnancy in multiple sclerosis. Sequenced by immunoSEQ multiplex PCR; TCRdb stores in-frame clones only, minus some. The table shows 30,000 or so clones, with roughly 91% occurring only once. This specimen was CD8+ T cells from peripheral blood mononuclear cells, taken in the second trimester of pregnancy. The receptors were gathered from a female donor in good health, enrolled as a control in a pregnancy study.

The rearrangement links TRBV30 to TRBJ1-1; maybe TRBD1 (5 bases). The V gene's germline CDR1 is GTSNPN and CDR2 SVGIG (reference sequence). The ends were cut back, 2 bases at V and 7 bases at J, with 17 bases in the middle. This CDR3 is 14 amino acids long. Here the CDR3 reads CAWSSTEIGGEAFF. The CDR3 DNA follows: TGTGCCTGGAGTTCGACAGAGATCGGCGGTGAAGCTTTCTTT.

CDR3 bases: TGTGCCAGCAGCGGAGGAATAGGACGGATCTACGAGCAGTACTTC. Translated: CASSGGIGRIYEQYF. The rearrangement links TRBV7-9 to TRBJ2-7, with D tentatively TRBD2 (5 bases). Germline-derived CDR1 and CDR2 are SEHNR and FQNEAQ (reference sequence). The CDR3 spans 15 residues. V was trimmed by 5 bases and J by 3 bases, leaving 17 bases between them. The whole variable domain, remainder taken from reference TRBV7-9 and TRBJ2-7, is DTGVSQNPRHKITKRGQNVTFRCDPISEHNRLYWYRQTLGQGPEFLTYFQNEAQLEKSRLLSDRFSAERPKGSFSTLEIQRTEQGDSAMYLCASSGGIGRIYEQYFGPGTRLTVT.

The chain joins TRBV7-2 to TRBJ1-3; 8 nucleotides match TRBD1. V shed 2 bases and J 4 bases; nucleotides not matched to a gene: 16. The germline V gene has CDR1 SGHTA and CDR2 FQGNSA. The CDR3 runs to 19 residues. The DNA for the CDR3 is TGTGCCAGCAGCTTACTTAAACAGGGGGTAACATTTAGCGGAAACACCATATATTTT. Amino acids: CASSLLKQGVTFSGNTIYF.

The rearrangement uses TRBV6-5 and TRBJ2-7; perhaps TRBD1 as D (6 bases). Per the germline V gene, CDR1 is MNHEY and CDR2 is SVGAGI. The CDR3 has 14 amino acids. The V end was cut by 0 bases, the J end by 2 bases, with 8 bases between. The CDR3 protein is CASSYSNRAYEQYF. CDR3 bases: TGTGCCAGCAGTTACTCGAACAGGGCCTACGAGCAGTACTTC.

This clone was detected only once. The rearrangement uses TRBV7-2 and TRBJ1-1; D unresolved. The CDR3 extends over 14 amino acids. Trimming pared 5 bases from V and 6 bases from J, leaving 16 bases between. Germline CDR1 reads SGHTA; CDR2 reads FQGNSA. The CDR3 DNA follows: TGTGCCAGCAGCCCTGAAGGCGGGCGGGCTGAAGCTTTCTTT. This sequence encodes CASSPEGGRAEAFF.

V and J are TRBV10-3 and TRBJ1-1; D call uncertain. From germline, CDR1 is ENHRY and CDR2 SYGVKD. V lost 0 bases, J lost 0 bases, and 17 bases lay in between. The CDR3 covers 18 residues. CDR3 nucleotide sequence: TGTGCCATCAGTGAGTCGGTGAGACATATATTTATGAACACTGAAGCTTTCTTT. This sequence encodes CAISESVRHIFMNTEAFF.

This clone has just one count. V and J are TRBV19 and TRBJ1-2; 7 positions agree with TRBD1. CDR3 length: 14 residues. J lost 5 bases, V lost 5 bases, and 8 bases had no gene match. Per the germline V gene, CDR1 is LNHDA and CDR2 is SQIVND (reference sequence). CDR3 DNA: TGTGCCAGTAGTGGACAGGTGTTCAAGTATGGCTACACCTTC. Translated: CASSGQVFKYGYTF.

This clone was found once. The chain has TRBV11-2 and TRBJ1-2, with D possibly being TRBD1 (6 bases). V was shortened by 2 bases and J by 13 bases, with 23 bases between the two germline ends. The CDR3 is made up of 15 amino acids. Germline CDR1 reads SGHAT; CDR2 reads FQNNGV. The CDR3 region is CASSLRVGGAYRATF. The CDR3, as DNA: TGTGCCAGCAGCTTAAGGGTCGGGGGGGCGTACAGGGCCACCTTC.

V usage is TRBV6-5 and J usage is TRBJ1-2; the D gene is possibly TRBD1 (6 bases). The CDR3 is 14 residues long. The V end lost 5 bases, the J end lost 0 bases, and 10 bases lay between the germline ends. Germline assignment: CDR1 MNHEY and CDR2 SVGAGI. The CDR3 region is CASSTQGPNYGYTF. As DNA, the CDR3 is TGTGCCAGCAGTACACAGGGACCTAACTATGGCTACACCTTC.

CDR3 amino acids: CAISESISRNEQYF. Here the CDR3 DNA reads TGTGCCATCAGTGAGTCCATTTCTAGGAACGAGCAGTACTTC. The chain has TRBV10-3 and TRBJ2-7; D is undetermined. Trimming removed 0 bases from V and 5 bases from J, with 11 bases in between. The CDR3 length is 14 residues. In germline, CDR1 is ENHRY, CDR2 SYGVKD.

This sequence joins TRBV27 and TRBJ1-6; 9 nucleotides align to TRBD1. The V gene's germline CDR1 is MNHEY and CDR2 SMNVEV (reference sequence). Losses at the gene ends were 11 bases for V and 9 bases for J; bases not matched to a gene: 11. This CDR3 has 14 amino acids. The CDR3 is CALQQGARSSPLHF. CDR3 in DNA: TGTGCCCTCCAACAGGGGGCCCGAAGTTCACCCCTCCACTTT.

The chain links TRBV11-3 to TRBJ2-2, with 14 positions matching TRBD2. The CDR3 sequence is 16 residues long. CDR1 is SGHNT, CDR2 YENEEA, per germline. Trimming cost V 6 bases and J 2 bases; bases outside gene matches: 2. In DNA form, the CDR3 reads TGTGCCAGCAGGACTAGCGGGGGGGCAAACACCGGGGAGCTGTTTTTT. This sequence encodes CASRTSGGANTGELFF.

This clone was observed once. This chain connects TRBV25-1 to TRBJ1-5, with D tentatively TRBD1 (6 bases). Trimming took off 10 bases at V and 2 bases at J, with 15 bases between the two ends. Germline lookup yields CDR1 MGHDK and CDR2 SYGVNS. This CDR3 is built from 14 residues. The CDR3 DNA is TGTGCCACCGGGCCGGGGGGCCGCAATCAGCCCCAGCATTTT. Translating it yields CATGPGGRNQPQHF. The entire variable domain, with the rest obtained from reference TRBV25-1 and TRBJ1-5, is as follows: EADIYQTPRYLVIGTGKKITLECSQTMGHDKMYWYQQDPGMELHLIHYSYGVNSTEKGDLSSESTVSRIRTEHFPLTLESARPSHTSQYLCATGPGGRNQPQHFGDGTRLSIL.

The chain combines TRBV2 with TRBJ1-2; weak D call: TRBD1 (5 bases). Trimming left V 6 bases short and J 4 bases short, with 18 bases between. The CDR3 contains 15 residues. Germline values: CDR1 SNHLY, CDR2 FYNNEI. DNA for the CDR3: TGTGCCAGCAGGGGCGGGGCAGGGATGGGCTATGGCTACACCTTC. Its protein product is CASRGGAGMGYGYTF.

In its sample, this clone was seen a few times. The chain employs TRBV7-8 and TRBJ2-2; D might be TRBD2 (5 bases). The CDR3 is 15 amino acids. Germline V lookup: CDR1 SGHVS, CDR2 FQNEAQ. Trimming pared 3 bases from V and 2 bases from J, leaving 10 bases between. CDR3 sequence: CASSFRTPNTGELFF. The CDR3 bases are TGTGCCAGCAGCTTCCGGACTCCCAACACCGGGGAGCTGTTTTTT. Full variable domain (missing parts from reference TRBV7-8 and TRBJ2-2): GAGVSQSPRYKVAKRGQDVALRCDPISGHVSLFWYQQALGQGPEFLTYFQNEAQLDKSGLPSDRFFAERPEGSVSTLKIQRTQQEDSAVYLCASSFRTPNTGELFFGEGSRLTVL.

The chain uses TRBV27 and TRBJ2-5; tentative D call: TRBD2 (6 bases). Germline V gene sequence: CDR1 MNHEY, CDR2 SMNVEV (reference sequence). The CDR3 runs 14 residues. V was pared by 3 bases and J by 2 bases, with 10 bases between. The CDR3 bases are TGTGCCAGCAGTTTTGGAGGGAGGCAAGAGACCCAGTACTTC. This codes for CASSFGGRQETQYF.

The rearrangement links TRBV6-5 to TRBJ1-2; 7 bases are shared with TRBD1. J lost 4 bases, V lost 6 bases, and 11 bases had no gene match. The length of the CDR3 is 15 residues. The germline V gene encodes CDR1 MNHEY and CDR2 SVGAGI. The CDR3 nucleotides are TGTGCCAGCAGCCAACGGACAGGTGGGGCCTATGGCTACACCTTC. It translates to CASSQRTGGAYGYTF.

This clone was seen only once. The gene calls are TRBV9 and TRBJ2-7; TRBD1 matches at 8 bases. V lost 0 bases to trimming and J lost 4 bases; unmatched junction nucleotides: 3. In germline, CDR1 is SGDLS, CDR2 YYNGEE. The CDR3 has 14 amino acids. Written as DNA, the CDR3 is TGTGCCAGCAGCGTAGGTCAGGGGGCGTACGAGCAGTACTTC. Translating it yields CASSVGQGAYEQYF.